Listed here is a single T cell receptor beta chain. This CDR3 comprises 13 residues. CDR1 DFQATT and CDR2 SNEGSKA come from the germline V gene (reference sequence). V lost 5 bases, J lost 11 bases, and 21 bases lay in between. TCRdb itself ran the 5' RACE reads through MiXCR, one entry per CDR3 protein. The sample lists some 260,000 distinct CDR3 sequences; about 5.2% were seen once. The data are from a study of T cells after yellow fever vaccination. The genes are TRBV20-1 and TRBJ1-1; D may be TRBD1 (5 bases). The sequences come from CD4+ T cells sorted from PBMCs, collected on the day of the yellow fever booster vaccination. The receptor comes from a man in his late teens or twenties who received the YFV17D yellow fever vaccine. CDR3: CSAPRNSGNAAFF. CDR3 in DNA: TGCAGTGCTCCCCGGAATTCAGGGAACGCCGCTTTCTTT.